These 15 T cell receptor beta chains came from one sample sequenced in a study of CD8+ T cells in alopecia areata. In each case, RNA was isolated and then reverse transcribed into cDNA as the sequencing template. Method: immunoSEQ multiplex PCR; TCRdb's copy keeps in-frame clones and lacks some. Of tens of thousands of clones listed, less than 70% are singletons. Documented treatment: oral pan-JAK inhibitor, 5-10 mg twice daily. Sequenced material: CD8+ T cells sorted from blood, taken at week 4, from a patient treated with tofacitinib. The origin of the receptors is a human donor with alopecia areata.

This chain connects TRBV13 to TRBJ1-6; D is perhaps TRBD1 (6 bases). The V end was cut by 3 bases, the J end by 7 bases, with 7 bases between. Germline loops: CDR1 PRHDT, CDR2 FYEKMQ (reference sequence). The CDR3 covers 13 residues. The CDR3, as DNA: TGTGCCAGCAGCTTTACAGGGAATTCACCCCTCCACTTT. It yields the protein CASSFTGNSPLHF.

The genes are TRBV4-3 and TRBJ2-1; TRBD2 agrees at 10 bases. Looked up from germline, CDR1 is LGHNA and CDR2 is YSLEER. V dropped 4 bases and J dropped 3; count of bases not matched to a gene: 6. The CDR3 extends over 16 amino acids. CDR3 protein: CASSPTSGDNYNEQFF. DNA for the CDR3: TGCGCCAGCAGCCCAACTAGCGGGGATAACTACAATGAGCAGTTCTTC.

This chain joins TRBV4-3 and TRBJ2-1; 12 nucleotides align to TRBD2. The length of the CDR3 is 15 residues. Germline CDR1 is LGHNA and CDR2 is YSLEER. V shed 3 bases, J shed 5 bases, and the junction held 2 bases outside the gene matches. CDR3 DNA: TGCGCCAGCAGCCACCGACTAGCGGGGGACAATGAGCAGTTCTTC. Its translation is CASSHRLAGDNEQFF.

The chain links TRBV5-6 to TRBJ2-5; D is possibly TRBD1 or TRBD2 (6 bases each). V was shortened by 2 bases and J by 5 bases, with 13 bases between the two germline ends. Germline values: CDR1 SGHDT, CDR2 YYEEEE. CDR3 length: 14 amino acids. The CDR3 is CASSFRTGRETQYF. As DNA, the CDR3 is TGTGCCAGCAGCTTCAGAACAGGGAGGGAGACCCAGTACTTC.

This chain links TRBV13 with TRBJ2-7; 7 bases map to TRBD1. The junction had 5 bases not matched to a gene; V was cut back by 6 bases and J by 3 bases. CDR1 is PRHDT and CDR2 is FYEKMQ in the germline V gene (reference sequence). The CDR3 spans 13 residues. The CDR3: CASRTTGDYEQYF. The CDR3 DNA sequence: TGTGCCAGCAGAACCACAGGGGACTACGAGCAGTACTTC.

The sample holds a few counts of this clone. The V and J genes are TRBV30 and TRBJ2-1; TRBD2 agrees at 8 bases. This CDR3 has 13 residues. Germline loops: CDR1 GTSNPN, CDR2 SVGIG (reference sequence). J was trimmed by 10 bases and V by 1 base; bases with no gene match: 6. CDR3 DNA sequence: TGTGCCTGGAGTGCAGCGGGGGTATGGGAGCAGTTCTTC. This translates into CAWSAAGVWEQFF.

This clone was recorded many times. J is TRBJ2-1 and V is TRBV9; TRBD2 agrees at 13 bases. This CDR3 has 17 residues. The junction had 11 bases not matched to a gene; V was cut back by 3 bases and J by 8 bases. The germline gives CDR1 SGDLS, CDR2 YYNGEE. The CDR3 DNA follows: TGTGCCAGCAGCGCCAGACCACTAGCGGGGGGGCCGGATGAGCAGTTCTTC. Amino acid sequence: CASSARPLAGGPDEQFF. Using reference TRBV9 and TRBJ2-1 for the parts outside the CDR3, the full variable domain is DSGVTQTPKHLITATGQRVTLRCSPRSGDLSVYWYQQSLDQGLQFLIQYYNGEERAKGNILERFSAQQFPDLHSELNLSSLELGDSALYFCASSARPLAGGPDEQFFGPGTRLTVL.

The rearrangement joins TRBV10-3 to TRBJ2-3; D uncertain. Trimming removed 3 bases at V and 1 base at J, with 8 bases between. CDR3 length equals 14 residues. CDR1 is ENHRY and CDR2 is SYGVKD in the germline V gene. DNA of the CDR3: TGTGCCATCAGTGATCTGACGGGCACAGATACGCAGTATTTT. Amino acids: CAISDLTGTDTQYF.

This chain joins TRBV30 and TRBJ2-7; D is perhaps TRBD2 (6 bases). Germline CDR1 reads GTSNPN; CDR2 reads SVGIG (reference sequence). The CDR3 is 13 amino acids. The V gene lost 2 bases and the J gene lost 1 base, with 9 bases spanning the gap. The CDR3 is CAWSSGGSYEQYF. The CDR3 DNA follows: TGTGCCTGGAGTTCAGGAGGGTCCTACGAGCAGTACTTC.

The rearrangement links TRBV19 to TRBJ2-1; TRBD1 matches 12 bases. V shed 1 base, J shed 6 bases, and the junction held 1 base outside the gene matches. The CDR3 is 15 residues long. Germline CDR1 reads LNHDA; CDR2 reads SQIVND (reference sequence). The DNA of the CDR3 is TGTGCCAGTAGTATAGCGGGACAGGGGGCCAATGAGCAGTTCTTC. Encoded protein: CASSIAGQGANEQFF. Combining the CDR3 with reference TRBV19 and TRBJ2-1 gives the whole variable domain DGGITQSPKYLFRKEGQNVTLSCEQNLNHDAMYWYRQDPGQGLRLIYYSQIVNDFQKGDIAEGYSVSREKKESFPLTVTSAQKNPTAFYLCASSIAGQGANEQFFGPGTRLTVL.

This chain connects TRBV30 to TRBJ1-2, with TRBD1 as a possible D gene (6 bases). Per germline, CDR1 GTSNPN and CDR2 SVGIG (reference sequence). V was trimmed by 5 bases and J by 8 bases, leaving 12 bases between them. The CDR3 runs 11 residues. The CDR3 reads CAWSEGDGYTF. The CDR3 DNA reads TGTGCCTGGTCTGAGGGGGACGGCTACACCTTC.

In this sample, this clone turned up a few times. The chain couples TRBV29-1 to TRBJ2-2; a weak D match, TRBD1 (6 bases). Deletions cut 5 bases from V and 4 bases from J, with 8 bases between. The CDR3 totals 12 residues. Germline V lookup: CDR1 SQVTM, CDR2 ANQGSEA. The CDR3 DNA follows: TGCAGCGTTACAGGGCCCACCGGGGAGCTGTTTTTT. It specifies CSVTGPTGELFF.

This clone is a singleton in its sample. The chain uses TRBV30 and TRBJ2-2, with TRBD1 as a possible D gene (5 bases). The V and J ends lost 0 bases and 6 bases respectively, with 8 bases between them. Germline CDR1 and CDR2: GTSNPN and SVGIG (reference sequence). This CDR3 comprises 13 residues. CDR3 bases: TGTGCCTGGAGTGTTGCAGGGCCCGGGGAGCTGTTTTTT. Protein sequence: CAWSVAGPGELFF.

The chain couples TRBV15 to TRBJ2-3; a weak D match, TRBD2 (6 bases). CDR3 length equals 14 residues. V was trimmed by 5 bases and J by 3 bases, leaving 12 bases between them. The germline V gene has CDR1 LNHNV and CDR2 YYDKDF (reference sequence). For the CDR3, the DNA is TGTGCCACCAGCTTAGCGGAGGGGACAGATACGCAGTATTTT. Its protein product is CATSLAEGTDTQYF.

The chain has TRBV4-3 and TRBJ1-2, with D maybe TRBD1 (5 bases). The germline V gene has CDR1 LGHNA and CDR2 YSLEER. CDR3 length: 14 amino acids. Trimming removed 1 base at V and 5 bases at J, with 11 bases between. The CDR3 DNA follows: TGCGCCAGCAGCCAAGGGAGGGACCTTTATGGCTACACCTTC. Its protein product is CASSQGRDLYGYTF.